The 5 T cell receptor beta chains below were found in one sample sequenced in a study of T cells in Graves' hyperthyroidism and ophthalmopathy. Amplification yielded TCR beta CDR3 regions, with RNA transcripts as the source. The HTBI primer set served for first-round RT-PCR of the TCR CDR3. TCRdb itself ran the multiplex PCR reads through MiXCR, one entry per CDR3 protein. The sample lists 500,000 or so distinct CDR3 sequences; about 16% were seen once. The source material was blood. Receptor source: a woman in her 30s with Graves' ophthalmopathy.

This chain connects TRBV20-1 to TRBJ2-2; 13 nucleotides match TRBD2. The CDR3 sequence is 15 residues long. Germline values: CDR1 DFQATT, CDR2 SNEGSKA (reference sequence). V shed 6 bases, J shed 4 bases, and the junction held 5 bases outside the gene matches. The CDR3 sequence is CSAPGLAGLTGELFF. DNA of the CDR3: TGCAGTGCCCCGGGACTAGCGGGACTCACCGGGGAGCTGTTTTTT.

This clonotype was observed at least ten times. This sequence joins TRBV3-1 and TRBJ2-1, with 10 bases aligning to TRBD2. The CDR3 spans 15 residues. Trimming took 1 base from V and 6 from J; bases not matched to a gene: 3. In germline, CDR1 is LGHDT, CDR2 YNNKEL (reference sequence). The CDR3, as DNA: TGTGCCAGCAGCCAAGGAGCGGGAGGGCCCAATGAGCAGTTCTTC. Amino acid sequence: CASSQGAGGPNEQFF.

The V gene is TRBV6-2 or TRBV6-3, the J gene TRBJ2-4, with no clear D. V lost 4 bases, J lost 0 bases, and 10 bases lay in between. The CDR3 sequence is 15 residues long. Germline CDR1 and CDR2: MNHEY and SVGEGT. The CDR3: CASSSGDLAKNIQYF. DNA for the CDR3: TGTGCCAGCAGTTCGGGTGATCTAGCCAAAAACATTCAGTACTTC.

This chain uses TRBV6-6 with TRBJ2-1; a weak D match, TRBD1 (7 bases). The length of the CDR3 is 15 residues. In germline, CDR1 is MNHNY, CDR2 SVGAGI (reference sequence). The V gene lost 2 bases and the J gene lost 7 bases, with 15 bases spanning the gap. As DNA, the CDR3 is TGTGCCAGCAGTTACGGGCAGGGGGGTCGAAATGAGCAGTTCTTC. Translated: CASSYGQGGRNEQFF.

The rearrangement links TRBV24-1 to TRBJ1-5; 7 bases line up with TRBD1. The V segment lost 8 bases and the J segment 5 bases; nucleotides outside the gene matches: 5. The CDR3 length is 13 residues. Germline V CDR1 and CDR2: KGHDR, SFDVKD. CDR3 coding DNA: TGTGCCACCACCAGGGGGGATCATCAGCCCCAGCATTTT. This codes for CATTRGDHQPQHF.